This T cell receptor beta chain derives from a study of cytomegalovirus exposure and HLA in healthy donors. Study at large: Per a later analysis, the approximately 600 first-cohort and approximately 120 validation repertoires shared one platform.

This CDR3 comprises 15 residues. The germline V gene encodes CDR1 GTSNPN and CDR2 SVGIG (reference sequence). V trimming: 2 bases; J trimming: 5 bases; junction bases outside the gene matches: 8. Generated by immunoSEQ multiplex PCR, the TCRdb table keeps only in-frame clones and is missing some. This sample has about 270,000 clones, with around 86% found just once. The receptor was isolated from a woman younger than 35 in good health and CMV-seronegative. The chain carries TRBV30 and TRBJ2-5, with 10 bases identical to TRBD2. Sequenced: PBMCs. Here the CDR3 reads CAWSSGGAKFETQYF. CDR3 nucleotide sequence: TGTGCCTGGAGTAGCGGGGGGGCTAAGTTCGAGACCCAGTACTTC. The complete variable domain, with remaining parts taken from reference TRBV30 and TRBJ2-5, reads SQTIHQWPATLVQPVGSPLSLECTVEGTSNPNLYWYRQAAGRGLQLLFYSVGIGQISSEVPQNLSASRPQDRQFILSSKKLLLSDSGFYLCAWSSGGAKFETQYFGPGTRLLVL.